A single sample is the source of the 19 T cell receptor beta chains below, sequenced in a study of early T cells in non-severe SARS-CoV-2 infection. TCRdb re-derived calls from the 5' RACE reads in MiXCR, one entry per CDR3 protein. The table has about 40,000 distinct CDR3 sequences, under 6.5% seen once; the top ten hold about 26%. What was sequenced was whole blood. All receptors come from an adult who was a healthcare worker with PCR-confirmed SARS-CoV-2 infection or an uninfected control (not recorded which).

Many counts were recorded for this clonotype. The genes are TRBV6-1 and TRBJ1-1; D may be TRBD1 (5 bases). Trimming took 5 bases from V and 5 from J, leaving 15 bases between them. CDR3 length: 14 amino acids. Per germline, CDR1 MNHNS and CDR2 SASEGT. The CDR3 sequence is CASSFARGGTEAFF. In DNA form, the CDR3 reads TGTGCCAGCAGTTTCGCTAGGGGAGGGACTGAAGCTTTCTTT.

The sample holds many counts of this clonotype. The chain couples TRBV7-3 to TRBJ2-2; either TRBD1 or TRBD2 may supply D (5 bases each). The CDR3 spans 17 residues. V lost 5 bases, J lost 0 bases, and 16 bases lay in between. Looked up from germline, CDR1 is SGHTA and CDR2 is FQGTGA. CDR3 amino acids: CASSLSRDRANTGELFF. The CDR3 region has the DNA TGTGCCAGCAGCCTCAGCCGGGACCGAGCGAACACCGGGGAGCTGTTTTTT.

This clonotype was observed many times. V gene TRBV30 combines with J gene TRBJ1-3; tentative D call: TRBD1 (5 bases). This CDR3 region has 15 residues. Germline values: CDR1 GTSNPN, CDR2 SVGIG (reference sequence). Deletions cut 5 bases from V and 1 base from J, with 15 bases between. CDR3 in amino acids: CAWDPQVFSGNTIYF. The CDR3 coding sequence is TGTGCCTGGGACCCACAGGTTTTTTCTGGAAACACCATATATTTT.

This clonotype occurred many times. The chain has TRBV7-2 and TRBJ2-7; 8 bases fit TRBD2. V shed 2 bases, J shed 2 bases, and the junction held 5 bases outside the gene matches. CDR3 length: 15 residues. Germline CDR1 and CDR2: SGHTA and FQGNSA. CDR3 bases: TGTGCCAGCAGCTTAAGGCCGGGGGGGCCCTACGAGCAGTACTTC. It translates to CASSLRPGGPYEQYF. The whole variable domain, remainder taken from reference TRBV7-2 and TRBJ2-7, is GAGVSQSPSNKVTEKGKDVELRCDPISGHTALYWYRQSLGQGLEFLIYFQGNSAPDKSGLPSDRFSAERTGGSVSTLTIQRTQQEDSAVYLCASSLRPGGPYEQYFGPGTRLTVT.

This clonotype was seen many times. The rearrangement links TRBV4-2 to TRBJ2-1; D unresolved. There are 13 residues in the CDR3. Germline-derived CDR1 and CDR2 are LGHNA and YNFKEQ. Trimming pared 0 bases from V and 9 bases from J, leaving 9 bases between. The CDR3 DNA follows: TGTGCCAGCAGCCAAGAGAAAAGCCGTGAGCAGTTCTTC. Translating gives CASSQEKSREQFF.

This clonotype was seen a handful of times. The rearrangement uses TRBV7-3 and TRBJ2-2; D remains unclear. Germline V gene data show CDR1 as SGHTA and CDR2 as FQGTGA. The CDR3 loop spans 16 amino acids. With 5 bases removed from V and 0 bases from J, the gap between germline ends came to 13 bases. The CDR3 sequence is CASSPQSVPNTGELFF. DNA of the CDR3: TGTGCCAGCAGCCCCCAGTCGGTACCGAACACCGGGGAGCTGTTTTTT.

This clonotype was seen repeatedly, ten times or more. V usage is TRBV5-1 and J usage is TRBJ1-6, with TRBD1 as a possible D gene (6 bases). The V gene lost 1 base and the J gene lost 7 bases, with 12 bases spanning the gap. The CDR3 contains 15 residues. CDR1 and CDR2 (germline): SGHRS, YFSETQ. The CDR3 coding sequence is TGCGCCAGCAGCTTGTCGACAGGACGGAATTCACCCCTCCACTTT. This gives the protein CASSLSTGRNSPLHF.

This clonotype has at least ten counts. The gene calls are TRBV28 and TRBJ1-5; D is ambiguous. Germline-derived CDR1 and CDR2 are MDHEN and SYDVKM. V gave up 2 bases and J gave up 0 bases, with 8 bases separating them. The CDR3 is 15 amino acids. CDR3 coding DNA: TGTGCCAGCAGTTTAAGACGGTATAGCAATCAGCCCCAGCATTTT. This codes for CASSLRRYSNQPQHF.

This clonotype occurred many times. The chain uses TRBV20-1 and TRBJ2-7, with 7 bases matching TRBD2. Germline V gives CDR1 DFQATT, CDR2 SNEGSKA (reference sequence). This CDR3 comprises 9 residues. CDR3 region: CSGRYEQYF. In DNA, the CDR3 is TGCAGCGGGAGGTACGAGCAGTACTTC.

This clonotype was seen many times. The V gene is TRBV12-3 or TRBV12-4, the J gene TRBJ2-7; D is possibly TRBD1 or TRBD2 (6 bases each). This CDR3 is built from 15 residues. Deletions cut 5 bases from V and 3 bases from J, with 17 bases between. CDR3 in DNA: TGTGCCAGCAGTCAGCACGGGGGCTACCGCTACGAGCAGTACTTC. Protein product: CASSQHGGYRYEQYF.

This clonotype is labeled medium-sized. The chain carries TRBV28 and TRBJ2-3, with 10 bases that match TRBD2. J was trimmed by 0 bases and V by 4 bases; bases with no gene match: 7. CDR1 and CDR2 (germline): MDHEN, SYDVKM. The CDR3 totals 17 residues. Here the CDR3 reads CASSSRGLAASTDTQYF. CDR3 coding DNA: TGTGCCAGCAGTTCCAGAGGACTAGCGGCTAGCACAGATACGCAGTATTTT.

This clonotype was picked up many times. Here the CDR3 reads CSAKQANTEAFF. In DNA, the CDR3 is TGCAGTGCTAAACAGGCCAACACTGAAGCTTTCTTT. This rearrangement joins TRBV20-1 to TRBJ1-1, with a weak D call TRBD1 (5 bases). V lost 4 bases to trimming and J lost 2 bases, with 8 bases between them. The CDR3 extends over 12 amino acids. Germline V gives CDR1 DFQATT, CDR2 SNEGSKA (reference sequence).

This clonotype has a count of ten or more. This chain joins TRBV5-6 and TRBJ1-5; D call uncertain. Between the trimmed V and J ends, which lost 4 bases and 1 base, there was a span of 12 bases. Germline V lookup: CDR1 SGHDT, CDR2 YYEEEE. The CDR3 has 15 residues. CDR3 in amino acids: CASSLFDTSNQPQHF. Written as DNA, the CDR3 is TGTGCCAGCAGCCTTTTTGACACGAGCAATCAGCCCCAGCATTTT.

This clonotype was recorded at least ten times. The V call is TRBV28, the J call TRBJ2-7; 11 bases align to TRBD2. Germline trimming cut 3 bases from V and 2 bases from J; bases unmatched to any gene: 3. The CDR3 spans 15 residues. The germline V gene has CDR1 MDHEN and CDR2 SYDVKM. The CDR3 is CASSFLAGGAYEQYF. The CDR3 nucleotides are TGTGCCAGCAGTTTCCTAGCGGGAGGCGCCTACGAGCAGTACTTC.

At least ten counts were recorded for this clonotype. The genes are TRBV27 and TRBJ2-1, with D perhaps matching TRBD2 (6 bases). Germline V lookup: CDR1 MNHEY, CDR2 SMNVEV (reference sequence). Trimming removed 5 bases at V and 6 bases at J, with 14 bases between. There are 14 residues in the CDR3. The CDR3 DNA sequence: TGTGCCAGCAGTCTCCTAGGAGGGAGCAATGAGCAGTTCTTC. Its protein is CASSLLGGSNEQFF.

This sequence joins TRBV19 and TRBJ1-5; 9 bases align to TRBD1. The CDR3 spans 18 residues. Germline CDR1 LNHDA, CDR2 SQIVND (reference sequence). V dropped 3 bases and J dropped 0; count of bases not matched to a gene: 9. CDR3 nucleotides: TGTGCCAGTAGTATTGGGAAGGGACAGGGCTATAGCAATCAGCCCCAGCATTTT. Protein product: CASSIGKGQGYSNQPQHF.

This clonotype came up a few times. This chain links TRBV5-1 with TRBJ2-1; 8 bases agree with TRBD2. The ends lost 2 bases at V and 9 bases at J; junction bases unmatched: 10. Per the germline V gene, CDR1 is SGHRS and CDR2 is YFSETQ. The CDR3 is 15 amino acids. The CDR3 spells CASSFGGRSGSEQFF. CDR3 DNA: TGCGCCAGCAGCTTTGGCGGGAGGAGTGGGAGTGAGCAGTTCTTC.

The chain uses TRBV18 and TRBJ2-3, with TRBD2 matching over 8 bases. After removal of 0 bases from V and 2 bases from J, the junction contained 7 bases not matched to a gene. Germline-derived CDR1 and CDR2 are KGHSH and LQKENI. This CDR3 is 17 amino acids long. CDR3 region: CASSPPAGAVYTDTQYF. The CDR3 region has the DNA TGTGCCAGCTCACCACCAGCGGGAGCGGTCTACACAGATACGCAGTATTTT.

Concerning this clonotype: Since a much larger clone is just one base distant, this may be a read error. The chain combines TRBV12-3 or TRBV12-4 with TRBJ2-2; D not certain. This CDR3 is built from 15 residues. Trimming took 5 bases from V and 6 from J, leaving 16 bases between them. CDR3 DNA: TGTGCCAGCAGTCCCCATGAGCGAAGAGCCGGGGAGCTGTTTTTT. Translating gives CASSPHERRAGELFF.